This T cell receptor beta chain appears in the sequencing data of a study of shared clonotypes between healthy human individuals. Regarding the study as a whole: Estimated clonotype richness was generally higher in naive than memory subsets.

Details on this clone: Its antigen is not known.

Only in-frame clones appear in the TCRdb table, and some are missing; sequencing was by immunoSEQ multiplex PCR. Seen here are about 1 million clones, roughly 80% observed once, and the top ten hold 1.2% to 1.5%. Germline CDR1 reads MNHNS; CDR2 reads SASEGT. The length of the CDR3 is 14 residues. The V and J ends lost 8 bases and 1 base, in that order; junction bases with no gene match: 6. This receptor was identified in a man aged 18 to 29 in good health. Specimen: memory CD4+ T cells sorted from blood. The sample's subset: CD45RA-negative fraction. This chain uses TRBV6-1 with TRBJ1-1; the match to TRBD1 covers 8 bases. The DNA of the CDR3 is TGTGCCAGCCTAGACAGGGGTCGGAACACTGAAGCTTTCTTT. It yields the protein CASLDRGRNTEAFF.